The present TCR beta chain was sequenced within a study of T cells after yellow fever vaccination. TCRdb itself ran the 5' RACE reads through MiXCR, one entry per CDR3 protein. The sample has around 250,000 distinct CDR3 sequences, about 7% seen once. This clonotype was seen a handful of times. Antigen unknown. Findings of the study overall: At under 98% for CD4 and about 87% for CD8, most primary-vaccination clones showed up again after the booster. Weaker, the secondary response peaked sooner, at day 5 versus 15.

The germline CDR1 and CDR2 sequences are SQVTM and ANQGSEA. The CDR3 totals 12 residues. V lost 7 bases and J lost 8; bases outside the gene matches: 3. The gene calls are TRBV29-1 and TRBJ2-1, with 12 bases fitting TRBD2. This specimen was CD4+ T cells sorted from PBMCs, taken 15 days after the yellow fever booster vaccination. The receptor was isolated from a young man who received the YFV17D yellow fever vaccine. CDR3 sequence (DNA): TGCAGCGGGACTAGCGGGACGGATGAGCAGTTCTTC. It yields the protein CSGTSGTDEQFF.